This T cell receptor beta chain is drawn from a study of T cell responses to AZD1222 COVID-19 vaccine. Assay: immunoSEQ multiplex PCR; the TCRdb copy retains only in-frame clones and omits some. The sample lists approximately 140,000 clones; about 90% were seen once. As to this clone: Its antigen remains unidentified.

Points from the study as a whole: At baseline, seropositivity was found in only six AZD1222 recipients. Donors skewed white British and female; clonal diversity was possibly underestimated.

This receptor was obtained from an adult who received the AZD1222 COVID-19 vaccine. The source material was peripheral blood, sampled 28 days after the second AZD1222 dose.

This CDR3 is CASSQAPGDSPLHF. The CDR3 DNA follows: TGTGCCAGCAGCCAAGCCCCTGGGGATTCACCCCTCCACTTT. V usage is TRBV3-1 (or the pseudogene TRBV3-2) and J usage is TRBJ1-6; D uncertain. Trimming shortened V by 1 base and J by 8 bases, and 9 bases separated the two germline ends. Germline V gives CDR1 LGHDT, CDR2 YNNKEL (reference sequence). The CDR3 is 14 amino acids.